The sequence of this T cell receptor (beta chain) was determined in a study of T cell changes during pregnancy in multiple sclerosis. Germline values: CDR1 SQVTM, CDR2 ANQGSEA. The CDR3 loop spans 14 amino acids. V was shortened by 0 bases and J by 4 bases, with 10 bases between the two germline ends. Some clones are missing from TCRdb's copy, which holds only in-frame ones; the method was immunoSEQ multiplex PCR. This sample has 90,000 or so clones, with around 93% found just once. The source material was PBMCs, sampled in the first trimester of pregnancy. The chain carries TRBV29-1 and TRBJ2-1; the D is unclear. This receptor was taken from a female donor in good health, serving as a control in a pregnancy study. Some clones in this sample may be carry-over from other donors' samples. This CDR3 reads CSVEEKAFYNEQFF. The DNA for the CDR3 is TGCAGCGTTGAAGAAAAAGCGTTTTACAATGAGCAGTTCTTC.